This T cell receptor beta chain stems from a study of T cells in Graves' hyperthyroidism and ophthalmopathy. RNA transcripts served as the template for amplifying TCR beta CDR3 regions. TCR CDR3 underwent first-round RT-PCR with the HTBI primer set. From the multiplex PCR reads, TCRdb called clonotypes with MiXCR, one entry per CDR3 protein. The table records a few hundred thousand distinct CDR3 sequences, about 14% of them present only once. J lost 0 bases, V lost 4 bases, and 13 bases had no gene match. CDR1 and CDR2 (germline): SGHKS, YYEKEE (reference sequence). The CDR3 runs to 19 residues. In patients aged 18 to 65, hyperthyroidism was newly diagnosed, with duration under 2 months. The PBMCs were sourced from fresh peripheral blood (about 10 ml).

This sequence joins TRBV5-5 and TRBJ2-1, with 10 bases aligning to TRBD2. What was sequenced was blood. This sequence was found in a woman between 25 and 40 years old with Graves' hyperthyroidism that later progressed to Graves' ophthalmopathy. The DNA of the CDR3 is TGTGCCAGCAGCCCGGAGGCTAGCGGGAGCCTCCTCTCCTACAATGAGCAGTTCTTC. This encodes CASSPEASGSLLSYNEQFF. Complete variable domain (other parts from reference TRBV5-5 and TRBJ2-1): DAGVTQSPTHLIKTRGQQVTLRCSPISGHKSVSWYQQVLGQGPQFIFQYYEKEERGRGNFPDRFSARQFPNYSSELNVNALLLGDSALYLCASSPEASGSLLSYNEQFFGPGTRLTVL.